The 10 T cell receptor beta chains below all came from one sample that was sequenced in a study of CD8+ T cells in alopecia areata. The treatment: oral pan-JAK inhibitor, 5-10 mg twice daily. It was cDNA, reverse transcribed from extracted RNA, that served as the sequencing template. Clones were read by immunoSEQ multiplex PCR, and TCRdb kept only the in-frame ones, dropping some. Here the sample spans fewer than 110,000 clones, around 84% being singletons. The sample here was CD8+ T cells sorted from blood, taken at approximately week 34, from a patient treated with tofacitinib. The source of these receptors is a human donor with alopecia areata.

The CDR3 region is CSVEDTGAGDEKLFF. Written as DNA, the CDR3 is TGCAGCGTTGAAGATACTGGGGCAGGGGATGAAAAACTGTTTTTT. V and J are TRBV29-1 and TRBJ1-4; TRBD1 is a possible D gene (6 bases). Germline-derived CDR1 and CDR2 are SQVTM and ANQGSEA. Between the trimmed V and J ends, which lost 0 bases and 6 bases, there was a span of 14 bases. The CDR3 is made up of 15 amino acids. Looking up the rest from reference TRBV29-1 and TRBJ1-4 gives the full variable domain: SAVISQKPSRDICQRGTSLTIQCQVDSQVTMMFWYRQQPGQSLTLIATANQGSEATYESGFVIDKFPISRPNLTFSTLTVSNMSPEDSSIYLCSVEDTGAGDEKLFFGSGTQLSVL.

The rearrangement joins TRBV10-3 to TRBJ2-7, with D tentatively TRBD1 (7 bases). The CDR3 sequence is 15 residues long. Germline V lookup: CDR1 ENHRY, CDR2 SYGVKD. V was clipped by 4 bases and J by 1 base, with 14 bases between them. This chain's CDR3 is CAISGSGGGSYEQYF. Here the CDR3 DNA reads TGTGCCATCAGTGGATCAGGGGGAGGTTCCTACGAGCAGTACTTC.

The J gene is TRBJ2-7, the V gene TRBV27, with D perhaps TRBD1 (5 bases). The CDR3 has 15 residues. CDR1 and CDR2 from the germline V gene are MNHEY and SMNVEV (reference sequence). V was cut by 6 bases and J by 6 bases, with 21 bases left in between. In nucleotides, the CDR3 is TGTGCCAGCAGAAACGGGCAGGGCCTTATTAGCGAGCAGTACTTC. Its translation is CASRNGQGLISEQYF.

This clone is a singleton in its sample. CDR3: CASSFVTTTDTQYF. CDR3 in DNA: TGTGCCAGCAGTTTCGTAACAACCACAGATACGCAGTATTTT. This chain joins TRBV27 and TRBJ2-3, with D unresolved. In germline, CDR1 is MNHEY, CDR2 SMNVEV (reference sequence). V was cut by 3 bases and J by 2 bases, with 9 bases left in between. The CDR3 is 14 residues long.

The rearrangement uses TRBV29-1 and TRBJ2-2; TRBD1 aligns across 8 bases. Germline lookup yields CDR1 SQVTM and CDR2 ANQGSEA. The junction had 16 bases not matched to a gene; V was cut back by 6 bases and J by 4 bases. This CDR3 region has 17 residues. The CDR3 DNA follows: TGCAGCGTCGCGGGCCGTTCGGGACAGGTCACCACCGGGGAGCTGTTTTTT. Amino acid sequence: CSVAGRSGQVTTGELFF.

The rearrangement joins TRBV7-9 to TRBJ2-5; 13 bases are shared with TRBD2. CDR1 and CDR2 from the germline V gene are SEHNR and FQNEAQ (reference sequence). There are 16 residues in the CDR3. V lost 5 bases and J lost 4; bases outside the gene matches: 7. The CDR3 region is CASSATSGRAPETQYF. In DNA, the CDR3 is TGTGCCAGCAGCGCTACTAGCGGGAGGGCCCCAGAGACCCAGTACTTC.

This clone turned up a few times. CDR3 in amino acids: CASSLQGPPNIQYF. CDR3 coding DNA: TGCGCCAGCAGCCTCCAGGGACCACCAAACATTCAGTACTTC. The V gene is TRBV5-1, the J gene TRBJ2-4; D possibly uses TRBD1 or TRBD2 (5 bases each). The CDR3 length is 14 residues. V gave up 4 bases and J gave up 6 bases, with 14 bases separating them. Germline-derived CDR1 and CDR2 are SGHRS and YFSETQ.

The chain uses TRBV29-1 and TRBJ2-7, with TRBD1 identical over 11 bases. J was trimmed by 5 bases and V by 5 bases; bases with no gene match: 17. CDR1 is SQVTM and CDR2 is ANQGSEA in the germline V gene. There are 17 residues in the CDR3. The CDR3 spells CSVRGRDRGSPDHEQYF. For the CDR3, the DNA is TGCAGCGTTCGAGGGAGGGACAGGGGGTCTCCTGACCACGAGCAGTACTTC.

The chain combines TRBV7-6 with TRBJ2-7; unclear D gene. This CDR3 has 15 residues. Germline V lookup: CDR1 SGHVS, CDR2 FNYEAQ. V dropped 6 bases and J dropped 2 bases, with 17 bases sitting between them. CDR3 region: CASSHDAERTYEQYF. Here the CDR3 DNA reads TGTGCCAGCAGTCATGACGCGGAGCGCACCTACGAGCAGTACTTC.

This rearrangement joins TRBV7-9 to TRBJ2-7; 8 positions match TRBD1. Germline assignment: CDR1 SEHNR and CDR2 FQNEAQ (reference sequence). J gave up 5 bases and V 4 bases, and 7 bases lay outside the gene matches. The CDR3 extends over 14 amino acids. As DNA, the CDR3 is TGTGCCAGCAGCTCGGACAGGGAGCTAAACGAGCAGTACTTC. Protein sequence: CASSSDRELNEQYF.